The entry that follows covers one TCR beta chain sequence. This sample is part of a study of T cells in Graves' hyperthyroidism and ophthalmopathy. As for the study in general: Peripheral blood collection took place at initial diagnosis, before any treatment.

Germline CDR1 is SGDLS and CDR2 is YYNGEE. Trimming removed 4 bases from V and 0 bases from J; junction bases left unmatched: 10. This CDR3 contains 20 residues. The source material, RNA transcripts, was used to amplify TCR beta CDR3 regions. First-round RT-PCR targeting the TCR CDR3 was performed with the HTBI primer set. TCRdb fed the multiplex PCR reads into MiXCR, producing one record per CDR3 protein. The sample holds 350,000 to 450,000 distinct CDR3 sequences, about 18% seen once. The sample consisted of blood. The chain links TRBV9 to TRBJ2-1; 16 nucleotides match TRBD2. The TCR sequence derives from a woman aged 30 to 39 with Graves' hyperthyroidism that later progressed to Graves' ophthalmopathy. CDR3 in DNA: TGTGCCAGCAGCACACGGGGACTAGCGGGAGGGCACGGCTCCTACAATGAGCAGTTCTTC. This codes for CASSTRGLAGGHGSYNEQFF.